This entry is about one T cell receptor beta chain. This clonotype was detected ten times or more. Its binding antigen is unknown. It has no much larger one-base neighbor in the sample; base qualities were not kept. This record comes from a study of T cell repertoires in cytomegalovirus infection (dated by TCRdb to between 2018 and 2021). For the study in its entirety: Donor HLA type was relevant to the analysis, because carriage of CMV infection together with the matching HLA type was indicated by public TCR beta signatures.

The listed sequencing device is Illumina HiSeq 1500. In TCRdb, the public reads were trimmed at Q25 with fastp and aligned with MiXCR, with productive beta chains retained. Every distinct CDR3 protein forms one entry, paired with its most common genes and DNA. The sample has 150,000 to 200,000 distinct CDR3 sequences on record, approximately 14% of them singletons. 25% to 30% of the sample lies in the top ten. Relative to germline, V is 3 bases shorter and J is 7 bases shorter, with 6 bases between their ends. Including cysteine and phenylalanine, the CDR3 has 11 amino acids. This entry keeps only the CDR3 DNA: 33 bases, framed from base 1. The study at large found these results: In both this cohort and an independent cohort of 350 or so donors, the cumulative frequency of public TCR beta family members distinguished carriers of CMV infection plus the relevant HLA type. In the ex vivo response, HLA-C-restricted CMV-specific TCR beta clonotypes were dominant, and in two of eight donors the single most frequent clonotype came from this HLA-C-restricted group.

This clonotype was obtained from a human donor in good health (CMV status not recorded). Some clones in this sample may be carry-over from other donors' samples. Recombination joined TRBV12-3 or TRBV12-4 with TRBJ2-5; no D segment can be confidently identified. The sample was PBMCs. The CDR3 protein sequence reads: CASSLEGTQYF. The DNA reads as follows: TGTGCCAGCAGTTTGGAAGGGACCCAGTACTTC.